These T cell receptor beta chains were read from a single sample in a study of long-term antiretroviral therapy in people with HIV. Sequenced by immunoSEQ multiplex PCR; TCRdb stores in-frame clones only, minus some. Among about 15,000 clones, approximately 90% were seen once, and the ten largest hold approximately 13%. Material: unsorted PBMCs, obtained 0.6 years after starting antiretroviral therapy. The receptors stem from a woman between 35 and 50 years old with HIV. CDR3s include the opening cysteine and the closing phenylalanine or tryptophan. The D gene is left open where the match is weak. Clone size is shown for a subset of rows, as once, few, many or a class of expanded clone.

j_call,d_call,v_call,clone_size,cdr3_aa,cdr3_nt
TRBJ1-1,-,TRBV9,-,CASSVGTVPNTEAFF,TGTGCCAGCAGCGTAGGAACGGTACCGAACACTGAAGCTTTCTTT
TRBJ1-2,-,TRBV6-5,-,CASSPHFNYGYTF,TGTGCCAGCAGTCCCCACTTCAACTATGGCTACACCTTC
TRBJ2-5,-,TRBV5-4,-,CASSLKGQSRSQYF,TGTGCCAGCAGCTTGAAGGGGCAGTCCCGGTCCCAGTACTTC
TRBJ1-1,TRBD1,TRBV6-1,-,CASSERQGTITEAFF,TGTGCCAGCAGTGAGAGACAGGGGACAATCACTGAAGCTTTCTTT
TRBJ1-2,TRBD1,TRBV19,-,CASSSPGQGAYGYTF,TGTGCCAGTAGTTCACCGGGACAGGGAGCCTATGGCTACACCTTC
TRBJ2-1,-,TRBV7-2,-,CASSLETAEQFF,TGTGCCAGCAGCTTAGAGACGGCCGAGCAGTTCTTC
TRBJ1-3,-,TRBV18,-,CASSPEGAGNTIYF,TGTGCCAGCTCCCCAGAGGGGGCTGGAAACACCATATATTTT
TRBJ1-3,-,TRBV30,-,CAWTGGPSTYF,TGTGCCTGGACCGGCGGGCCGTCCACCTATTTT
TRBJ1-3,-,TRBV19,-,CASSAVGRTGNTIYF,TGTGCCAGTAGCGCTGTTGGGAGGACTGGAAACACCATATATTTT
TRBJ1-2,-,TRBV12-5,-,CASALFSPYGYTF,TGTGCTAGTGCCCTTTTCTCCCCGTATGGCTACACCTTC
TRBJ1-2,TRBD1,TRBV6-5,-,CASSADRGQFYGYTF,TGTGCCAGCAGTGCCGACAGGGGGCAATTCTATGGCTACACCTTC
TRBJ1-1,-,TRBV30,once,CAWDKGHTEAFF,TGTGCCTGGGATAAAGGGCACACTGAAGCTTTCTTT
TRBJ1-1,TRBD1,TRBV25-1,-,CASSPHRGPNTEAFF,TGTGCCAGCAGCCCTCACAGGGGGCCGAACACTGAAGCTTTCTTT
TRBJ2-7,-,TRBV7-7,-,CASSPPGAYEQYF,TGTGCCAGCAGCCCACCCGGGGCCTACGAGCAGTACTTC
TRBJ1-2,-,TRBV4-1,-,CASSQERGGAYGYTF,TGCGCCAGCAGCCAAGAACGGGGGGGCGCCTATGGCTACACCTTC
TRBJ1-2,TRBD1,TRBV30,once,CAWTQRQGSGYGYTF,TGTGCCTGGACTCAAAGACAGGGATCGGGCTATGGCTACACCTTC
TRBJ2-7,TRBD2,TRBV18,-,CASSPSRTSGVEQYF,TGTGCCAGCTCACCATCTAGGACTAGCGGGGTCGAGCAGTACTTC
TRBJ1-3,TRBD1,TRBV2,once,CASSLRQGISGNTIYF,TGTGCCAGCAGTCTAAGACAGGGGATCTCTGGAAACACCATATATTTT
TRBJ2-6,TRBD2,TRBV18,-,CASSPLAGGFDSGANVLTF,TGTGCCAGCTCACCACTAGCGGGGGGCTTCGACTCTGGGGCCAACGTCCTGACTTTC
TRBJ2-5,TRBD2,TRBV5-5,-,CASSESTGTRGGYRETQYF,TGTGCCAGCAGCGAGAGCACCGGGACTAGAGGCGGGTATAGAGAGACCCAGTACTTC
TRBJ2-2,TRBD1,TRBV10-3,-,CAISETADRGPGELFF,TGTGCCATCAGTGAGACTGCGGACAGGGGGCCTGGGGAGCTGTTTTTT